This is a list of T cell receptor beta chains from one sample in a study of T cell responses to AZD1222 COVID-19 vaccine. Only in-frame clones appear in the TCRdb table, and some are missing; sequencing was by immunoSEQ multiplex PCR. This sample carries about 150,000 clones, approximately 92% of them seen once, and the ten largest clones take roughly 3.2%. Sequenced here: peripheral blood, sampled 28 days after the second AZD1222 dose. These receptors originate from an adult who received the AZD1222 COVID-19 vaccine. Each CDR3 is given with its conserved first and last residue. The D gene is left open where the match is weak. The size of a clone is reported for some rows only, either as once, few or many, or as a class for expanded clones.

TRBD2	TRBV10-3	NA	TRBJ2-7	CAISGGVAGGEQYF	TGTGCCATCAGTGGGGGGGTTGCGGGAGGCGAGCAGTACTTC
NA	TRBV20-1	NA	TRBJ2-1	CSASSPNEQFF	TGCAGTGCAAGTTCCCCGAATGAGCAGTTCTTC
NA	TRBV10-3	NA	TRBJ1-5	CAISESTGNQPQHF	TGTGCCATCAGTGAGAGCACGGGCAATCAGCCCCAGCATTTT
NA	TRBV7-9	NA	TRBJ2-1	CASTSRDTWNNEQFF	TGTGCCAGCACTTCCAGGGACACCTGGAACAATGAGCAGTTCTTC
TRBD1	TRBV6-5	NA	TRBJ1-5	CASRRQGPNQPQHF	TGTGCCAGCAGGAGACAGGGCCCTAATCAGCCCCAGCATTTT
TRBD1	TRBV5-8	NA	TRBJ2-5	CASSRQGEGQETQYF	TGTGCCAGCAGCCGACAGGGAGAGGGACAAGAGACCCAGTACTTC
TRBD1	TRBV14	NA	TRBJ2-5	CASSQDRTGERKTQYF	TGTGCCAGCAGCCAGGACAGGACAGGGGAAAGAAAGACCCAGTACTTC
TRBD2	TRBV18	NA	TRBJ2-7	CASSPAGFVSYEQYF	TGTGCCAGCTCCCCAGCGGGATTCGTCTCCTACGAGCAGTACTTC
TRBD2	TRBV2	NA	TRBJ2-3	CASSDWGLGTDTQYF	TGTGCCAGCAGTGACTGGGGACTAGGCACAGATACGCAGTATTTT
NA	TRBV10-3	once	TRBJ1-4	CAIRGAATNEKLFF	TGTGCCATCAGAGGGGCCGCAACTAATGAAAAACTGTTTTTT
NA	TRBV12-3/TRBV12-4	NA	TRBJ2-6	CASISGANVLTF	TGTGCCAGCATCTCTGGGGCCAACGTCCTGACTTTC
NA	TRBV5-4	NA	TRBJ2-1	CASSLGSMVGNEQFF	TGTGCCAGCAGCTTGGGTAGCATGGTGGGCAATGAGCAGTTCTTC
NA	TRBV19	NA	TRBJ1-1	CASSIDTEAFF	TGTGCCAGTAGTATTGACACTGAAGCTTTCTTT
NA	TRBV9	NA	TRBJ2-1	CASSGVTGPLLDEQFF	TGTGCCAGCAGCGGGGTGACAGGACCTCTCTTGGATGAGCAGTTCTTC
NA	TRBV7-9	NA	TRBJ1-1	CASSPRGADTEAFF	TGTGCCAGCAGCCCACGGGGGGCTGACACTGAAGCTTTCTTT
NA	TRBV10-3	NA	TRBJ1-6	CAISESRNGNSPLHF	TGTGCCATCAGTGAGTCACGGAATGGGAATTCACCCCTCCACTTT
NA	TRBV21-1	NA	TRBJ1-3	CASRNRDRGSGNTIYF	TGTGCCAGCAGGAACCGGGACAGGGGTTCCGGAAACACCATATATTTT
TRBD2	TRBV5-4	NA	TRBJ2-1	CASSPVGWEGNEQFF	TGTGCCAGCAGCCCGGTGGGATGGGAGGGGAATGAGCAGTTCTTC
NA	TRBV28	NA	TRBJ2-7	CASTFPTGTSGEQYF	TGTGCCAGCACCTTCCCGACAGGAACTTCGGGCGAGCAGTACTTC
NA	TRBV14	NA	TRBJ1-1	CASSQDFTDTEAFF	TGTGCCAGCAGCCAAGATTTCACTGACACTGAAGCTTTCTTT
NA	TRBV7-9	NA	TRBJ2-7	CASSLGGGENYEQYF	TGTGCCAGCAGCTTAGGAGGAGGGGAGAACTACGAGCAGTACTTC
TRBD1	TRBV2	NA	TRBJ1-4	CASGNRGGNEKLFF	TGTGCCAGCGGGAACAGGGGAGGAAATGAAAAACTGTTTTTT
TRBD1	TRBV4-1	NA	TRBJ2-2	CASSPTRQGVNTGELFF	TGCGCCAGCAGCCCCACCCGACAGGGGGTAAACACCGGGGAGCTGTTTTTT
NA	TRBV21-1	NA	TRBJ2-3	CASSTRQGPTGWGDTQYF	TGTGCCAGCAGCACCCGACAGGGACCCACGGGTTGGGGGGATACGCAGTATTTT
NA	TRBV28	NA	TRBJ1-2	CASSLGTLGGYTF	TGTGCCAGCAGTTTAGGGACCTTGGGTGGCTACACCTTC
NA	TRBV9	once	TRBJ1-1	CASSVAGGITEAFF	TGTGCCAGCAGCGTAGCGGGGGGGATAACTGAAGCTTTCTTT
NA	TRBV29-1	few	TRBJ1-2	CSARRPSDGYTF	TGCAGCGCTCGTCGCCCTTCAGATGGCTACACCTTC
NA	TRBV6-4	few	TRBJ1-4	CASSDSTDGGRLFF	TGTGCCAGCAGTGACTCAACGGATGGGGGGAGACTGTTTTTT
TRBD1	TRBV5-1	NA	TRBJ2-2	CASSLGAGGSGELFF	TGCGCCAGCAGTCTTGGGGCAGGGGGCAGCGGGGAGCTGTTTTTT
NA	TRBV7-9	NA	TRBJ2-7	CASSSPGMGREQYF	TGTGCCAGCAGCTCCCCAGGGATGGGGCGGGAGCAGTACTTC
NA	TRBV15	NA	TRBJ1-2	CATSRGGRGYTF	TGTGCCACCAGCAGAGGGGGCAGGGGCTACACCTTC
TRBD2	TRBV7-9	NA	TRBJ2-2	CASSSGLAGTGELFF	TGTGCCAGCAGCTCCGGACTAGCGGGAACCGGGGAGCTGTTTTTT
NA	TRBV5-1	NA	TRBJ2-7	CASSPGLNTFYEQYF	TGCGCCAGCAGCCCCGGACTCAATACCTTCTACGAGCAGTACTTC
NA	TRBV5-8	few	TRBJ1-2	CASSLDQGLSFYGYTF	TGTGCCAGCAGCCTTGACCAGGGGCTCTCGTTCTATGGCTACACCTTC
TRBD2	TRBV7-9	once	TRBJ2-7	CASKSGVSYEQYF	TGTGCCAGCAAGAGCGGGGTCTCCTACGAGCAGTACTTC
TRBD1	TRBV5-1	NA	TRBJ1-2	CASSKDRGDYGYTF	TGCGCCAGCAGCAAGGACAGGGGGGACTATGGCTACACCTTC
NA	TRBV15	NA	TRBJ1-2	CATSNGIIYGYTF	TGTGCCACCAGCAACGGGATAATATATGGCTACACCTTC
NA	TRBV5-1	NA	TRBJ2-2	CASNPQGGVTGELFF	TGCGCCAGCAACCCCCAGGGCGGCGTGACCGGGGAGCTGTTTTTT